The 5 T cell receptor beta chains reported below all come from one sample, sequenced in a study of T cells in Graves' hyperthyroidism and ophthalmopathy. From RNA transcripts, TCR beta CDR3 regions were amplified. RT-PCR in the first round (using the HTBI primer set) targeted the TCR CDR3. Each CDR3 protein is one row after TCRdb ran MiXCR on the multiplex PCR reads. The sample consists of about 840,000 distinct CDR3 sequences, 38% of them appearing once. The sequencing sample was made of blood. Every receptor here comes from a man between 18 and 35 years old with Graves' hyperthyroidism.

This clonotype was found once. The rearrangement links TRBV7-2 to TRBJ1-1, with D uncertain. V lost 4 bases and J 3 bases, leaving 9 bases between the germline ends. In germline, CDR1 is SGHTA, CDR2 FQGNSA. This CDR3 has 13 amino acids. DNA for the CDR3: TGTGCCAGCAGCTCGGATCCACACACTGAAGCTTTCTTT. Translated: CASSSDPHTEAFF. The full variable domain, with the rest looked up from reference TRBV7-2 and TRBJ1-1, is GAGVSQSPSNKVTEKGKDVELRCDPISGHTALYWYRQSLGQGLEFLIYFQGNSAPDKSGLPSDRFSAERTGGSVSTLTIQRTQQEDSAVYLCASSSDPHTEAFFGQGTRLTVV.

The chain links TRBV5-6 to TRBJ2-2; D is unresolved. Trimming pared 2 bases from V and 5 bases from J, leaving 10 bases between. The CDR3 is made up of 14 amino acids. Per the germline V gene, CDR1 is SGHDT and CDR2 is YYEEEE. In nucleotides, the CDR3 is TGTGCCAGCAGCTTAGGGCTGCGGACCGGGGAGCTGTTTTTT. Translated, it gives CASSLGLRTGELFF.

V gene TRBV29-1 combines with J gene TRBJ2-7, with TRBD2 matching over 8 bases. Germline V lookup: CDR1 SQVTM, CDR2 ANQGSEA. CDR3 length equals 14 residues. V was clipped by 6 bases and J by 0 bases; unmatched bases: 7. CDR3 sequence (DNA): TGCAGCGTCGGAGCGGGGGCCAACTCCTACGAGCAGTACTTC. This encodes CSVGAGANSYEQYF.

This clonotype has just one count. The V gene is TRBV25-1, the J gene TRBJ1-2; D might be TRBD1 (6 bases). CDR1 and CDR2 from the germline V gene are MGHDK and SYGVNS. The CDR3 is 12 amino acids. With 11 bases removed from V and 4 bases from J, the gap between germline ends came to 14 bases. CDR3 protein: CAQRQASYGYTF. The DNA for the CDR3 is TGTGCCCAGAGACAGGCCAGCTATGGCTACACCTTC.

This chain joins TRBV7-2 and TRBJ1-1, with D possibly matching TRBD1 (5 bases). Between the trimmed V and J ends, which lost 6 bases and 6 bases, there was a span of 23 bases. The V gene's germline CDR1 is SGHTA and CDR2 FQGNSA. The length of the CDR3 is 16 residues. The CDR3 here is CASRQNRGGRSPEAFF. The CDR3 region has the DNA TGTGCCAGCAGGCAAAATAGGGGCGGGAGGAGCCCTGAAGCTTTCTTT.